Sequencing of this TCR beta chain was carried out in a study of cytomegalovirus exposure and HLA in healthy donors. General study points: Earlier analysis looked at TCR beta V segments, and most were productive about 87% or about 30% of the time. A few CMV-associated chains proved CMV antigen-specific in vitro.

Primers included in the PCR were 60 Vbeta and 13 Jbeta primers. This table comes from immunoSEQ multiplex PCR, and its TCRdb copy is limited to in-frame clones, with some not included. Here the sample spans approximately 100,000 clones, 74% being singletons. Comment on this clone: Its antigen is not identified.

The CDR3 has 14 amino acids. Trimming took off 0 bases at V and 3 bases at J, with 9 bases between the two ends. Germline CDR1 SGHRS, CDR2 YFSETQ. Sequencing was performed on PBMCs. This TCR came from a man aged 45-60 years in good health and CMV-seropositive. This chain connects TRBV5-1 to TRBJ2-5, with D possibly being TRBD1 (6 bases). In nucleotides, the CDR3 is TGCGCCAGCAGCTTGGGAGCAGGGGAAGAGACCCAGTACTTC. It translates to CASSLGAGEETQYF.